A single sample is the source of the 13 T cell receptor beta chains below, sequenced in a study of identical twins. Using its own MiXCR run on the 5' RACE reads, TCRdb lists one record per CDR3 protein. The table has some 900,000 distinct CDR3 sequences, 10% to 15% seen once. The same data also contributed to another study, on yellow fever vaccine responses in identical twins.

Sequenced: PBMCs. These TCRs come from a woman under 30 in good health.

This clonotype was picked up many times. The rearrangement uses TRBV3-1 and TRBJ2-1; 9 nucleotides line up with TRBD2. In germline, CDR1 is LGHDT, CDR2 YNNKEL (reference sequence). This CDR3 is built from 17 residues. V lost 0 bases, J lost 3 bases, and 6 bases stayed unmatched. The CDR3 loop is CASSQDALAGFYNEQFF. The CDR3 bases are TGTGCCAGCAGCCAAGATGCTCTAGCGGGGTTCTACAATGAGCAGTTCTTC.

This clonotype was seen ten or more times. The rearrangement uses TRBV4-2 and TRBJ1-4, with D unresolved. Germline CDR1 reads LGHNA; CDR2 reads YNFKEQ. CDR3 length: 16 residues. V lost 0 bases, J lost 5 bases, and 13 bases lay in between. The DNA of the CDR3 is TGTGCCAGCAGCCAAGATCAGCCAGTGTCCAATGAAAAACTGTTTTTT. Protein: CASSQDQPVSNEKLFF.

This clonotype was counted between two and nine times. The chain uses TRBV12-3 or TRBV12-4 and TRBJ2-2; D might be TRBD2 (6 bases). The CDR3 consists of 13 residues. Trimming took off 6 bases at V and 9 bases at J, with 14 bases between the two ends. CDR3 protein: CASSYGGGRELFF. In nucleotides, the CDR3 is TGTGCCAGCAGCTACGGAGGAGGGCGGGAGCTGTTTTTT.

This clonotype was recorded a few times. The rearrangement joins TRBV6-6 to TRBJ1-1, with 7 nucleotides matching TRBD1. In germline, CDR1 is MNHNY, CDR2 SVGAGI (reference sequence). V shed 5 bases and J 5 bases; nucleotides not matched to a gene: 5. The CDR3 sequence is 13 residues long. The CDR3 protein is CASSRGRETEAFF. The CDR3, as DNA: TGTGCCAGCAGTAGGGGGCGGGAAACTGAAGCTTTCTTT.

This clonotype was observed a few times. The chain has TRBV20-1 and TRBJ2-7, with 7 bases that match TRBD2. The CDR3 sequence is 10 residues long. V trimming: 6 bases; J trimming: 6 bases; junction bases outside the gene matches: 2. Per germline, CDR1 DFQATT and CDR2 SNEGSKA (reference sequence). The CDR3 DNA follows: TGCAGTGCGGGGGGGTCCGAGCAGTACTTC. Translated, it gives CSAGGSEQYF.

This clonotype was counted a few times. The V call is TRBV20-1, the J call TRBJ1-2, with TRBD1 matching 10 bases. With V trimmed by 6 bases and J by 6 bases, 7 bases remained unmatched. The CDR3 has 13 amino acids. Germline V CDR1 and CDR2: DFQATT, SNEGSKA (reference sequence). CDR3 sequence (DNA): TGCAGTGCGAATCCCGGGACAGGGGATGGCTACACCTTC. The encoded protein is CSANPGTGDGYTF.

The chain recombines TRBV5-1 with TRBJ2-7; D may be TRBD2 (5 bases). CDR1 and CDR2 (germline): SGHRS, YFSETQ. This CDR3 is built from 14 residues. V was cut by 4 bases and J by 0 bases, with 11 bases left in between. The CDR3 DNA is TGCGCCAGCAGCCCACAGCGGTTCTCCTACGAGCAGTACTTC. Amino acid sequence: CASSPQRFSYEQYF.

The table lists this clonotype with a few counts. The CDR3 loop is CASSLVVGGGRKETQYF. As DNA, the CDR3 is TGTGCCAGCAGCTTAGTGGTGGGTGGGGGCCGTAAAGAGACCCAGTACTTC. The chain has TRBV7-8 and TRBJ2-5; D may be TRBD1 (6 bases). The CDR3 consists of 17 residues. Germline CDR1 SGHVS, CDR2 FQNEAQ. Trimming took off 1 base at V and 3 bases at J, with 18 bases between the two ends.

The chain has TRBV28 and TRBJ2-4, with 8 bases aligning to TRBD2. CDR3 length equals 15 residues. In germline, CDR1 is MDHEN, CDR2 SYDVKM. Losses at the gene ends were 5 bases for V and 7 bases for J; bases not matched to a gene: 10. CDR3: CASSATPGGANIQYF. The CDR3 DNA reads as TGTGCCAGCAGTGCTACACCGGGGGGGGCTAACATTCAGTACTTC.

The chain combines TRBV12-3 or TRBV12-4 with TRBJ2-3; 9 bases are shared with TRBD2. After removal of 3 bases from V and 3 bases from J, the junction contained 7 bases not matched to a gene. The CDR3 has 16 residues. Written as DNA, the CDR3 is TGTGCCAGCAGTTTCCCCTTAGCGGGAGCGACAGATACGCAGTATTTT. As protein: CASSFPLAGATDTQYF.

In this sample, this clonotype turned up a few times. CDR3 sequence (DNA): TGTGCCAGCAGCTGGGCCGGGACAGGGGTCACAGATACGCAGTATTTT. It codes for CASSWAGTGVTDTQYF. The chain combines TRBV21-1 with TRBJ2-3; the table's D call TRBD1 went unverified against the DNA. TRBV21-1 is a listed pseudogene. There are 16 residues in the CDR3.

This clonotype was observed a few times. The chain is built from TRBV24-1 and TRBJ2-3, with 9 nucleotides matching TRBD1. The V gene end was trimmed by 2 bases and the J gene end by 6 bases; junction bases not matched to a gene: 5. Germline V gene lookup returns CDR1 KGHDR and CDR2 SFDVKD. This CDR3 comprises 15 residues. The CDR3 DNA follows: TGTGCCACCAGTGATTCTCCGGGACAGGGTGATACGCAGTATTTT. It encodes CATSDSPGQGDTQYF.

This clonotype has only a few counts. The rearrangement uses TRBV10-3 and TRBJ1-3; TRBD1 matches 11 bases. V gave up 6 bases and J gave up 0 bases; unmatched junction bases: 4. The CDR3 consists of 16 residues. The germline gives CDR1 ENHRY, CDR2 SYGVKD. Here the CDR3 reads CAIRGTGGHSGNTIYF. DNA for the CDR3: TGTGCCATCAGAGGGACAGGGGGACACTCTGGAAACACCATATATTTT.